Below, 3 T cell receptor beta chains from the same sample are listed, as sequenced in a study of T cell responses to AZD1222 COVID-19 vaccine (dated by TCRdb to about 2021). Library preparation employed the immunoSEQ multiplex PCR assay. This is the immuneACCESS table as TCRdb keeps it, with only in-frame sequences that have V and J called. A part of the clones is gone; compared with another copy, unresolved V genes explain less than half, and the rest is unexplained. This sample is represented by around 100,000 clones; 90% of them were singletons. 1.3% of the sample is held by the ten biggest clonotypes. The time point label, read with the paper, signifies: baseline before first vaccination. This specimen consisted of peripheral blood, obtained on day 0 of AZD1222 vaccination. The origin of the receptors is an adult in good health.

The chain has TRBV11-2 and TRBJ1-4; TRBD1 matches at 7 bases. Germline-derived CDR1 and CDR2 are SGHAT and FQNNGV. This CDR3 is built from 18 residues. With V trimmed by 5 bases and J by 6 bases, 18 bases remained unmatched. The CDR3 region is CASSLRQGEGGTDEKLFF. The CDR3 nucleotides read TGTGCCAGCAGCCTAAGACAGGGAGAAGGGGGGACAGATGAAAAACTGTTTTTT.

This chain joins TRBV19 and TRBJ1-2, with 11 nucleotides matching TRBD1. J gave up 6 bases and V 9 bases, and 6 bases lay outside the gene matches. The CDR3 is 13 residues long. From germline, CDR1 is LNHDA and CDR2 SQIVND (reference sequence). The CDR3 is CASGTGGKDGYTF. The CDR3 DNA is TGTGCCAGCGGGACAGGGGGAAAGGATGGCTACACCTTC.

This sequence joins TRBV9 and TRBJ1-2; possible D gene TRBD1, 5 bases. Trimming left V 3 bases short and J 1 base short, with 10 bases between. Germline V gene lookup returns CDR1 SGDLS and CDR2 YYNGEE. CDR3 size: 14 residues. The CDR3 is CASSDGTLNYGYTF. CDR3 DNA: TGTGCCAGCAGCGACGGGACTCTTAACTATGGCTACACCTTC.